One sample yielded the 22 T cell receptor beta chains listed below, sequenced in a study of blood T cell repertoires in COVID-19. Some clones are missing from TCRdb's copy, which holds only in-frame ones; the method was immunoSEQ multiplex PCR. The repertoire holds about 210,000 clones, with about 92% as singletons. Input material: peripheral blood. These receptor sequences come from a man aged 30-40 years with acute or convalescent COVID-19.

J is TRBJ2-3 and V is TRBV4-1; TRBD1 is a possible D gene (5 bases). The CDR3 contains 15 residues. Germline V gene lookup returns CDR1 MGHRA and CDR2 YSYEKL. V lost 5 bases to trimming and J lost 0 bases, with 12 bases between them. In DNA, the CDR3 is TGCGCCAGCAGCGGAACAGGTTTAAGCACAGATACGCAGTATTTT. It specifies CASSGTGLSTDTQYF.

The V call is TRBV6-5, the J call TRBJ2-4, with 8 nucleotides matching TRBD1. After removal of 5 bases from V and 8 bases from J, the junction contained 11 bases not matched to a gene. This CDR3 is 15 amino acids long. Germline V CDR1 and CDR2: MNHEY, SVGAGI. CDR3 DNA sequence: TGTGCCAGCAGTCCCCAAGGACAGGGTATTGACATTCAGTACTTC. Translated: CASSPQGQGIDIQYF.

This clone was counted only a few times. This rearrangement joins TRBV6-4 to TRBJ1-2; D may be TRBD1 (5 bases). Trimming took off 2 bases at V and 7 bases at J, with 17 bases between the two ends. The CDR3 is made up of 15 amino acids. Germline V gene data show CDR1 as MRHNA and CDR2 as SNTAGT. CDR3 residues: CASSDGAGGRGGYTF. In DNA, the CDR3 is TGTGCCAGCAGTGACGGGGCCGGAGGGAGAGGTGGCTACACCTTC.

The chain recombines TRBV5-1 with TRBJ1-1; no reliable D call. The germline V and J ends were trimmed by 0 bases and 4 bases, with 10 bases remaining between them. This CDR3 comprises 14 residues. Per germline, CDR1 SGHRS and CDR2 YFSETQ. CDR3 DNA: TGCGCCAGCAGCTTGGTTACGAGGGCCACTGAAGCTTTCTTT. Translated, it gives CASSLVTRATEAFF.

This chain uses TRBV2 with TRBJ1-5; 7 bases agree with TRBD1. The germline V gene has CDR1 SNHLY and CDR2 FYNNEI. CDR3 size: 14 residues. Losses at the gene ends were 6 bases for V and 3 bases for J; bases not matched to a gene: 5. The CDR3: CASRGDSNNQPQHF. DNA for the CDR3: TGTGCCAGCAGGGGGGACAGTAACAATCAGCCCCAGCATTTT.

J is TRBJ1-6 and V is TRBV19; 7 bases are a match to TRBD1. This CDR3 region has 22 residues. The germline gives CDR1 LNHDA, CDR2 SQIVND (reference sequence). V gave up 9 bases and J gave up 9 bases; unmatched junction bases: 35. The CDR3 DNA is TGTGCCAGCCGAGAGAAATACAAAACTTCGGATTTTTACAGGGGTAGGGGTTCACCCCTCCACTTT. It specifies CASREKYKTSDFYRGRGSPLHF.

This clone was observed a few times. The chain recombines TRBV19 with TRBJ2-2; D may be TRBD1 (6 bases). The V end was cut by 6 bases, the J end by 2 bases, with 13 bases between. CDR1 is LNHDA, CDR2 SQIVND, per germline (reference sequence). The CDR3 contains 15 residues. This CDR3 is CASRSQGRNTGELFF. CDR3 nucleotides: TGTGCCAGTAGATCCCAGGGGAGAAACACCGGGGAGCTGTTTTTT. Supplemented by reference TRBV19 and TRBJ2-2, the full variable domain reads DGGITQSPKYLFRKEGQNVTLSCEQNLNHDAMYWYRQDPGQGLRLIYYSQIVNDFQKGDIAEGYSVSREKKESFPLTVTSAQKNPTAFYLCASRSQGRNTGELFFGEGSRLTVL.

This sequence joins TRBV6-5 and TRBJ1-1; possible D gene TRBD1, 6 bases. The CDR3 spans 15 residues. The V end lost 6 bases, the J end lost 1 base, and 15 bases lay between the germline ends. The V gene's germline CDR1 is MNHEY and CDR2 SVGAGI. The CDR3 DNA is TGTGCCAGCAGCGGACAGACTCCTGCGAACACTGAAGCTTTCTTT. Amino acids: CASSGQTPANTEAFF.

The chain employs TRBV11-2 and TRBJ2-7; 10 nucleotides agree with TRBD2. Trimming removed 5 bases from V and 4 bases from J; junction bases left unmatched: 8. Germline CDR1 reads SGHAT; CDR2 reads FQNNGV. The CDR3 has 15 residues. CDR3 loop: CASSPLEREGYEQYF. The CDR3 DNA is TGTGCCAGCAGCCCCCTTGAGCGGGAGGGTTACGAGCAGTACTTC.

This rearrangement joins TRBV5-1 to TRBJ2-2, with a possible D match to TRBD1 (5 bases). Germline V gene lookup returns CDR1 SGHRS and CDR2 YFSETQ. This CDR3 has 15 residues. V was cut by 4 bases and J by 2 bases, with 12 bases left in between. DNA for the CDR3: TGCGCCAGCAGCATGACAGTACAAAACACCGGGGAGCTGTTTTTT. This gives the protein CASSMTVQNTGELFF.

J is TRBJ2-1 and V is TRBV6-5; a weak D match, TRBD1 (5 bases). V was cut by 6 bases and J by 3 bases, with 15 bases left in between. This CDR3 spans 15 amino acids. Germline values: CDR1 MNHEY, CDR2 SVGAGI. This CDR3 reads CASRADSTFYNEQFF. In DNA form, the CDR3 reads TGTGCCAGCAGGGCTGACAGTACTTTCTACAATGAGCAGTTCTTC.

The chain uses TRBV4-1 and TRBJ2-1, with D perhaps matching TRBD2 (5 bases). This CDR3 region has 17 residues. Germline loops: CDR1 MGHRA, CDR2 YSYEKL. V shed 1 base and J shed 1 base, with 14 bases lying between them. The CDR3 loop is CASSQGPPGLSYNEQFF. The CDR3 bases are TGCGCCAGCAGCCAAGGCCCCCCGGGATTATCCTACAATGAGCAGTTCTTC.

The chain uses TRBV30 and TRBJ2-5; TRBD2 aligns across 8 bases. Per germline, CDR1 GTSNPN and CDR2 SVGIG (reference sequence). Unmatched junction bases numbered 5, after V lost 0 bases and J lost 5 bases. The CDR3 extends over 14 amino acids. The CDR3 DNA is TGTGCCTGGAGTGTACGGGGGGGCACGGAGACCCAGTACTTC. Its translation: CAWSVRGGTETQYF.

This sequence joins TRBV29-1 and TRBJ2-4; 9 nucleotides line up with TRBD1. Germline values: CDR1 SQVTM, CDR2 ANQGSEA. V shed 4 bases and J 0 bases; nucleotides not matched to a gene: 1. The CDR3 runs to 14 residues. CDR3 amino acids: CSVGQGVAKNIQYF. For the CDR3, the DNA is TGCAGCGTTGGACAGGGGGTAGCCAAAAACATTCAGTACTTC. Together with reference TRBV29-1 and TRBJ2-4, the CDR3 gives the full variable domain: SAVISQKPSRDICQRGTSLTIQCQVDSQVTMMFWYRQQPGQSLTLIATANQGSEATYESGFVIDKFPISRPNLTFSTLTVSNMSPEDSSIYLCSVGQGVAKNIQYFGAGTRLSVL.

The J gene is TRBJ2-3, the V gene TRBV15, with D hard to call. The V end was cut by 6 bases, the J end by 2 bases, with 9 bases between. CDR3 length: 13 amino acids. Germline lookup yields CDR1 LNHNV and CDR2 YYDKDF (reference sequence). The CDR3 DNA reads TGTGCCACCAGTTCGGTGATCACAGATACGCAGTATTTT. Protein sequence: CATSSVITDTQYF.

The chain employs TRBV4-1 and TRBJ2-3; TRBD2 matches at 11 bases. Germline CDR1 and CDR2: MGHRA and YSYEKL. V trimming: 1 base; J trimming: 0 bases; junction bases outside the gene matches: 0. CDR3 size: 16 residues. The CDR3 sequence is CASSQGTSGSTDTQYF. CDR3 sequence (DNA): TGCGCCAGCAGCCAAGGGACTAGCGGGAGCACAGATACGCAGTATTTT.

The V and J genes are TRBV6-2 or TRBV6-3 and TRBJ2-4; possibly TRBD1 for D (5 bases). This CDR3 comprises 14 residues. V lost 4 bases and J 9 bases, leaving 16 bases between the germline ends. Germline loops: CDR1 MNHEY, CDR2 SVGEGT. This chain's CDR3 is CASSFVLGQSIQYF. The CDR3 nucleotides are TGTGCCAGCAGTTTCGTATTAGGACAATCCATTCAGTACTTC.

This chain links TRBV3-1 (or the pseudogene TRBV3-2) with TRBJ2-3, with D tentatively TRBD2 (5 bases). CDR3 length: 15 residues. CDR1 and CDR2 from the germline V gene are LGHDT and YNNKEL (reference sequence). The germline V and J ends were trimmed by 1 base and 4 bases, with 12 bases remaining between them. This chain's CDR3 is CASSQALAGPDTQYF. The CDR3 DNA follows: TGTGCCAGCAGCCAAGCGTTGGCGGGCCCAGATACGCAGTATTTT.

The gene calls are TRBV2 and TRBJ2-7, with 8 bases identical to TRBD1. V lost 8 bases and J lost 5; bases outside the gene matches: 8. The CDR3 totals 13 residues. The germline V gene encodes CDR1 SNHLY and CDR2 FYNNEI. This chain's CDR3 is CASSTGDINEQYF. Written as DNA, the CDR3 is TGTGCCAGCTCGACAGGGGATATTAACGAGCAGTACTTC. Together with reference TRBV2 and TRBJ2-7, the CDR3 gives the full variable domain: EPEVTQTPSHQVTQMGQEVILRCVPISNHLYFYWYRQILGQKVEFLVSFYNNEISEKSEIFDDQFSVERPDGSNFTLKIRSTKLEDSAMYFCASSTGDINEQYFGPGTRLTVT.

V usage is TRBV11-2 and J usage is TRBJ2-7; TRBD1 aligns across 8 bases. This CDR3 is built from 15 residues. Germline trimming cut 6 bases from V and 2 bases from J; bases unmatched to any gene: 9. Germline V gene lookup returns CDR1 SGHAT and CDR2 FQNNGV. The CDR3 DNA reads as TGTGCCAGCAGGCCTCCGGGACAGGCCACCTACGAGCAGTACTTC. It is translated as CASRPPGQATYEQYF.

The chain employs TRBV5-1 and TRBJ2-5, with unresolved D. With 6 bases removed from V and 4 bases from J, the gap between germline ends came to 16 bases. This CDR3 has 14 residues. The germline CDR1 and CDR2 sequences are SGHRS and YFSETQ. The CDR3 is CASTRNPLRETQYF. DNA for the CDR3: TGCGCCAGCACCCGAAACCCATTGCGAGAGACCCAGTACTTC.

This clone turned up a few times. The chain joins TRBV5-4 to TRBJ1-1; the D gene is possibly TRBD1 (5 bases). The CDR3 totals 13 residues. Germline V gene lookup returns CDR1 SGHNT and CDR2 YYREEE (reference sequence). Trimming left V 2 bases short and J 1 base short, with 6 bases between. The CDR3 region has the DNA TGTGCCAGCAGCTTTGACAGGAACACTGAAGCTTTCTTT. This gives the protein CASSFDRNTEAFF.